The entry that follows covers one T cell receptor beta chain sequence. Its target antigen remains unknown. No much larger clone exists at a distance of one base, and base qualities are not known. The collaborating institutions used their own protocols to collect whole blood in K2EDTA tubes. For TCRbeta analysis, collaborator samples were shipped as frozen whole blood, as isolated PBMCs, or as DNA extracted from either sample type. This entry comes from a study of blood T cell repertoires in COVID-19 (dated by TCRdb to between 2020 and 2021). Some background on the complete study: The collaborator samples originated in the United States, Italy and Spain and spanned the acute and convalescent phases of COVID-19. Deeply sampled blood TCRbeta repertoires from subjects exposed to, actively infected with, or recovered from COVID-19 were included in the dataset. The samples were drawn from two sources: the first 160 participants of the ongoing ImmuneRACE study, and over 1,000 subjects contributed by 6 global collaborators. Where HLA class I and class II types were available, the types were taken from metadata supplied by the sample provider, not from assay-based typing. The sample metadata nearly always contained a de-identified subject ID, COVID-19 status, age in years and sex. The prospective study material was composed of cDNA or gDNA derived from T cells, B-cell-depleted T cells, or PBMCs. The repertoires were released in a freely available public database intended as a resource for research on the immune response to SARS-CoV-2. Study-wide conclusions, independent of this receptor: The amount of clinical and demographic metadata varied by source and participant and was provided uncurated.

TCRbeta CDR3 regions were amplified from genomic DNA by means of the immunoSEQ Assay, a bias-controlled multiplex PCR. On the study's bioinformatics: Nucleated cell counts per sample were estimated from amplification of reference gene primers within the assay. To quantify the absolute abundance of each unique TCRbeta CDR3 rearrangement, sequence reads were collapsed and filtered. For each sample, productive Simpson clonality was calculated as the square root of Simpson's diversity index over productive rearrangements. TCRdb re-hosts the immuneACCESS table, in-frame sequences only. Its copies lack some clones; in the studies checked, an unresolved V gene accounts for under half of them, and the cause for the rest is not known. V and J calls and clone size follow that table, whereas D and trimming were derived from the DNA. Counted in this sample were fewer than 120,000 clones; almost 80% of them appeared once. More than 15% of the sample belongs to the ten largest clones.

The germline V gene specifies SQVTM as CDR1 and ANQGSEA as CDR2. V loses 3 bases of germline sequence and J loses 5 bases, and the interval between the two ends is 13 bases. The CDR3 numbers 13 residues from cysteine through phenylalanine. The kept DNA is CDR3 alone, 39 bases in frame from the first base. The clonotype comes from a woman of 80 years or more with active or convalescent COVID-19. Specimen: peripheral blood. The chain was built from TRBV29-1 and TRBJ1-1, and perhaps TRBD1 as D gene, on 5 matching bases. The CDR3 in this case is CSVERTSGTEAFF. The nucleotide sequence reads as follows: TGCAGCGTTGAGAGGACATCGGGTACTGAAGCTTTCTTT.